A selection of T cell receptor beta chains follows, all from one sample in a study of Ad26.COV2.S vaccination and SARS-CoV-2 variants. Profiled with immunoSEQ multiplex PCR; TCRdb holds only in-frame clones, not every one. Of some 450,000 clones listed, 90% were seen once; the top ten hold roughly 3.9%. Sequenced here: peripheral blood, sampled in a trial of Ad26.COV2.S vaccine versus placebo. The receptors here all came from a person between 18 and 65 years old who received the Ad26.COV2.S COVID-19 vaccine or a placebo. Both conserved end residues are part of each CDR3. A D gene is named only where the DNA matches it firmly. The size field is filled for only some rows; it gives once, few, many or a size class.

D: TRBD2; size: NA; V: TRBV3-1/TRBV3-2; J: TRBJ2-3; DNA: TGTGCCAGCAGCCAAGATCCGGCCGGACTAGCAGAGACGCAGTATTTT; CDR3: CASSQDPAGLAETQYF
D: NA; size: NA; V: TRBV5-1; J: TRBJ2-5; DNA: TGCGCCAGCAGCTTGGGTTCAGGGGAAGAGACCCAGTACTTC; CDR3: CASSLGSGEETQYF
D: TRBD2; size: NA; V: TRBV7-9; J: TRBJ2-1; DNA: TGTGCCAGCAGCCCGGCTAGCGGGAGGGGAGGGGACTACAATGAGCAGTTCTTC; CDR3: CASSPASGRGGDYNEQFF
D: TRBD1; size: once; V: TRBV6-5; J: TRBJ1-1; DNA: TGTGCCAGCAGTTACGCAACAGGGGTCGGCACTGAAGCTTTCTTT; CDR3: CASSYATGVGTEAFF
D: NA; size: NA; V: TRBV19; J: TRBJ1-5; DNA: TGTGCCAGTAGGAGACATGATGGCAATCAGCCCCAGCATTTT; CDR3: CASRRHDGNQPQHF
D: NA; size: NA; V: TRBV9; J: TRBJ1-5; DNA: TGTGCCAGCAGCGTAGGAATCGATCAGCCCCAGCATTTT; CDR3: CASSVGIDQPQHF
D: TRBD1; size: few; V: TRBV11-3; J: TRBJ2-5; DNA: TGTGCCAGCAGCGACCGAGGGACAGATTTTGAGACCCAGTACTTC; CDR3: CASSDRGTDFETQYF
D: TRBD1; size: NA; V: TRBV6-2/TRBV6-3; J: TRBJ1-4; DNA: TGTGCCAGCAGTCACCGACAGGGAGGTGATGAAAAACTGTTTTTT; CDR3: CASSHRQGGDEKLFF
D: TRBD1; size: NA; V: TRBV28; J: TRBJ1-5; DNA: TGTGCCGGAAATACAGGGGATAGCAATCAGCCCCAGCATTTT; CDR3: CAGNTGDSNQPQHF
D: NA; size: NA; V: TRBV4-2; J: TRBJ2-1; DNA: TGTGCCAGCAGCCAACAACTCAGCTCCTACAATGAGCAGTTCTTC; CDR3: CASSQQLSSYNEQFF
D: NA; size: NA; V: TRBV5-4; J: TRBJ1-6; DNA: TGTGCCAGCAGCAGGCTAAATTCACCCCTCCACTTT; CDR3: CASSRLNSPLHF
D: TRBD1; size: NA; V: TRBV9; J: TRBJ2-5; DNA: TGTGCCAGCAGCGTAGGACAGGGAGAGACCCAGTACTTC; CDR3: CASSVGQGETQYF
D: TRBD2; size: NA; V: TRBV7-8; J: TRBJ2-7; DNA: TGTGCCAGCAGCGCCCTAGCGGGCGGCTCCTACGAGCAGTACTTC; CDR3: CASSALAGGSYEQYF
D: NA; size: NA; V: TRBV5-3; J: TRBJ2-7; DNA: TGTGCCAGAAGCTTGGCAGGGTGGGAGTACTTC; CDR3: CARSLAGWEYF
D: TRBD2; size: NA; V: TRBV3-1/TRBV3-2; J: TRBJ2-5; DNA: TGTGCCAGCAGCATCCGGATTCAGCGGGAGCTCGATAAAGAGACCCAGTACTTC; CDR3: CASSIRIQRELDKETQYF
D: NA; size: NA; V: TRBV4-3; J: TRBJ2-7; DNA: TGCGCCAGCAGCCCTTCTACCGACGTCCAACCTTACGAGCAGTACTTC; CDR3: CASSPSTDVQPYEQYF
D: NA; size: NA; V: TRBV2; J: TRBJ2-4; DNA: TGTGCCAGCAGTGATATTGGGACCTTAGCCAAAAACATTCAGTACTTC; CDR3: CASSDIGTLAKNIQYF
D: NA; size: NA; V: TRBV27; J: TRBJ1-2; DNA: TGTGCCAGCAGTTTATCCGGCCTCGGTAAAAGTAACTATGGCTACACCTTC; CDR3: CASSLSGLGKSNYGYTF
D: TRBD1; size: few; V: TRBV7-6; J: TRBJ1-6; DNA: TGTGCCAGCAGCTTGGACAGGGGGTCACCCCTCCACTTT; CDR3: CASSLDRGSPLHF
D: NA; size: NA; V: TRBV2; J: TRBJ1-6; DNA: TGTGCCAGCAGTGGGGGGGGGAATAATTCACCCCTCCACTTT; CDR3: CASSGGGNNSPLHF
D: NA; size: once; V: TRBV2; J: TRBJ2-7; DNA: TGTGCCAGCACCTCCGGCGGGACTTCGTCCTACGAGCAGTACTTC; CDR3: CASTSGGTSSYEQYF
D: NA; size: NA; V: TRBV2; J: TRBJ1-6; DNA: TGTGCCAGCTTAGGGAGCTCCTATAATTCACCCCTCCACTTT; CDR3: CASLGSSYNSPLHF
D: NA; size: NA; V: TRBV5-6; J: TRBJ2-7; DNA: TGTGCCAGCAGCATCCTAAACTACGAGCAGTACTTC; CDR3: CASSILNYEQYF
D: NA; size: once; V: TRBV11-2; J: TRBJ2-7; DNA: TGTGCCAGCAGCTCCCTGGGGGGGCAGAGGGACGAGCAGTACTTC; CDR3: CASSSLGGQRDEQYF
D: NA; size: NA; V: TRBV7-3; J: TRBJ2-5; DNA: TGTGCCAGCAGCTTAGGGCAGGGTTTGGAGACCCAGTACTTC; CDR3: CASSLGQGLETQYF
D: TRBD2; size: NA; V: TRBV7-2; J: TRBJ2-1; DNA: TGTGCCAGCAGCTTAGACAGCGGGAGGGTCAATGAGCAGTTCTTC; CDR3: CASSLDSGRVNEQFF
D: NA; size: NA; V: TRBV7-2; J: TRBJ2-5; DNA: TGTGCCAGCAGTTTCCGCTCAGGGGTAGAGACCCAGTACTTC; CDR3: CASSFRSGVETQYF
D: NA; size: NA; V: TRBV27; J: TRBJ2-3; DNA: TGTGCCAGCAGTTTGAACAGCCAAGATACGCAGTATTTT; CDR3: CASSLNSQDTQYF
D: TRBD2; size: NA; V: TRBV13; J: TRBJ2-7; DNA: TGTGCCAGCAGCTTACTCAGCGGGAGCTCCTACGAGCAGTACTTC; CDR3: CASSLLSGSSYEQYF
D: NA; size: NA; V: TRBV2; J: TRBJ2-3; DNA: TGTGCCAGCATAAGGAGACTAGACACAGATACGCAGTATTTT; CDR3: CASIRRLDTDTQYF
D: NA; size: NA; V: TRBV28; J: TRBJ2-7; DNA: TGTGCCAGCAGTTTGTCAGGTCCCTCCTACGAGCAGTACTTC; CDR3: CASSLSGPSYEQYF
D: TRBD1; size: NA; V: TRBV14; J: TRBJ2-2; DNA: TGTGCCAGCAGCCATCGACAGGGAGTAAACACCGGGGAGCTGTTTTTT; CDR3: CASSHRQGVNTGELFF
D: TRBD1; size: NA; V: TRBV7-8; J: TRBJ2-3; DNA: TGTGCCAGCAGCGGACGCATCACCGGGACAGCTACAGATACGCAGTATTTT; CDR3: CASSGRITGTATDTQYF
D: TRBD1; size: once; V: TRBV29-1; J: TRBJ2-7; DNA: TGCAGCGCTCGACAGGGTATTTACGAGCAGTACTTC; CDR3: CSARQGIYEQYF
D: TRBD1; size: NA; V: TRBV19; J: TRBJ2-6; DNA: TGTGCCAGCCAGACAGGGGGCGCTGGGGCCAACGTCCTGACTTTC; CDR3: CASQTGGAGANVLTF
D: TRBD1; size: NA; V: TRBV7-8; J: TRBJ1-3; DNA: TGTGCCAGCAGCTCCAGGGGAGCTGGACAGGGTCTTGGAAACACCATATATTTT; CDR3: CASSSRGAGQGLGNTIYF
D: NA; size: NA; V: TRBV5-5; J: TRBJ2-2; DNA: TGTGCCAGCAGCCAGGGTAACAGGGACACCGGGGAGCTGTTTTTT; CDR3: CASSQGNRDTGELFF
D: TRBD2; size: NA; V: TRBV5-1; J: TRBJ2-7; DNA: TGCGCCAGCAGCTTACTAGCGCCCTCCTACGAGCAGTACTTC; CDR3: CASSLLAPSYEQYF
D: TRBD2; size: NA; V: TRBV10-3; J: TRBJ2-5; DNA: TGTGCCATCTCCGAGCGGGAGAGGAAAGAGACCCAGTACTTC; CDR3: CAISERERKETQYF
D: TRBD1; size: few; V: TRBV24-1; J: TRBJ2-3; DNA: TGTGCCACCAGTGACCCGATGACAGGGGTGGATGCCACAGATACGCAGTATTTT; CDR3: CATSDPMTGVDATDTQYF
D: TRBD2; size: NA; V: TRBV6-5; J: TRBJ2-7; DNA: TGTGCCAGCAGTTACGCGCGGCGGGAGGTCTCCTACGAGCAGTACTTC; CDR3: CASSYARREVSYEQYF
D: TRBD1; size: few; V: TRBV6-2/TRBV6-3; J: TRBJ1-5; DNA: TGTGCCAGCAGTTACTCCCCGGACAGGGGGTTCAATCAGCCCCAGCATTTT; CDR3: CASSYSPDRGFNQPQHF
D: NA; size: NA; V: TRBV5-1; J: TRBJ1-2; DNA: TGCGCCAGCAGCTTGACAGAGGATGGCTACACCTTC; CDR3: CASSLTEDGYTF
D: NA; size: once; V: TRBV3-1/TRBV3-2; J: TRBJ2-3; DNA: TGTGCCAGCAGCCAAAACGGACCACATACGCAGTATTTT; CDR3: CASSQNGPHTQYF
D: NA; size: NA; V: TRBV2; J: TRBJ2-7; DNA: TGTGCCAGCAGTGAAGCGATCCACGAGCAGTACTTC; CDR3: CASSEAIHEQYF
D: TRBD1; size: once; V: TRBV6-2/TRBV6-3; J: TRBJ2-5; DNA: TGTGCCAGCAGTTACGGGACAGGGGGCGGGCAAGAGACCCAGTACTTC; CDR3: CASSYGTGGGQETQYF
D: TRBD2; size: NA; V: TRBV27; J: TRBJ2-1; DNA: TGTGCCAGCAGTGAGGGACTAGGGAGGAATGAGCAGTTCTTC; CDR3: CASSEGLGRNEQFF
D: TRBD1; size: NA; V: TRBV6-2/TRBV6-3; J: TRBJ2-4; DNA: TGTGCCAGCAGTTACTCGAGTGGAGGGGACAGGCAAGACTTC; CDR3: CASSYSSGGDRQDF
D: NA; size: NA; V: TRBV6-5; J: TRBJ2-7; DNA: TGTGCCAGCGCGAGCCAGCCATTCAGCTCCTACGAGCAGTACTTC; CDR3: CASASQPFSSYEQYF
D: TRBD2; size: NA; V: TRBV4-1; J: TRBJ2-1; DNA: TGCGCCAGCAGCCAAAGTAGCGGGAGGCTTGTTGGGGCCAATGAGCAGTTCTTC; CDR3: CASSQSSGRLVGANEQFF
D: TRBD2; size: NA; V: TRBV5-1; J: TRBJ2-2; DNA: TGCGCCAGCAGAAGGGCTAGCGGGAACACCGGGGAGCTGTTTTTT; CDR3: CASRRASGNTGELFF
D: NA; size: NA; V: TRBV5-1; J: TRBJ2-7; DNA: TGCGCCAGCAGCTTGGGGCAGGGTGGCTACGAGCAGTACTTC; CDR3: CASSLGQGGYEQYF
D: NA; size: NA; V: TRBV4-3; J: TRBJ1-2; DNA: TGCGCCAGCAGCCAAGACACTTCATGGGTTGTCTATGGCTACACCTTC; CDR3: CASSQDTSWVVYGYTF
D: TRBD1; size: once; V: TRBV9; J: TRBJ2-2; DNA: TGTGCCAGCAGCCCACCCTACAGGGGGAACACCGGGGAGCTGTTTTTT; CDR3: CASSPPYRGNTGELFF
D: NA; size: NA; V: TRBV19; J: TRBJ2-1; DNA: TGTGCCAGTAGGTCAGTTCTAGAGCAGTTCTTC; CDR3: CASRSVLEQFF
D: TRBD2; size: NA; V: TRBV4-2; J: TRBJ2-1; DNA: TGTGCCAGCAGCCGACTAATAGCGGGAGGGCCGGACAATGAGCAGTTCTTC; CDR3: CASSRLIAGGPDNEQFF
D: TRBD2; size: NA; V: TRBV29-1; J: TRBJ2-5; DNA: TGCAGCGTTGCCACCCCACTAGCGGGAGGGGCCCTGTACCAAGAGACCCAGTACTTC; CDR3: CSVATPLAGGALYQETQYF
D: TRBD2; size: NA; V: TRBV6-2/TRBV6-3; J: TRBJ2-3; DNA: TGTGCCAGCAGTTACGTACTTAGCGGGAGGGGAGATACGCAGTATTTT; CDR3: CASSYVLSGRGDTQYF
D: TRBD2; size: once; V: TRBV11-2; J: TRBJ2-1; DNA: TGTGCCAGCAGCTTCCGTAGCGGGAGTCTCTACAATGAGCAGTTCTTC; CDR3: CASSFRSGSLYNEQFF